The present T cell receptor (beta chain) was sequenced within a study of T cells in Graves' hyperthyroidism and ophthalmopathy. Study information: Peripheral blood was collected at initial diagnosis, before any treatment.

Study-wide findings and caveats: Model predictions of ophthalmopathy came a median around 6.5 months before onset.

Amplification yielded TCR beta CDR3 regions, with RNA transcripts as the source. HTBI primers were employed in a first-round RT-PCR of the TCR CDR3. Each CDR3 protein is one row after TCRdb ran MiXCR on the multiplex PCR reads. This table has 400,000 to 600,000 distinct CDR3 sequences, less than 25% appearing once. Extraction of PBMCs used roughly 9.3 ml of fresh peripheral blood. Comments on this clonotype: As yet, its antigen is unknown.

V was clipped by 6 bases and J by 10 bases; unmatched bases: 15. The CDR3 spans 16 residues. Germline-derived CDR1 and CDR2 are SGHTA and FQGTGA. The genes are TRBV7-3 and TRBJ1-1; 12 nucleotides align to TRBD1. Sequencing was done on a sample of blood. The origin of this receptor is a man aged 18-30 years with Graves' hyperthyroidism. The CDR3 DNA follows: TGTGCCAGCAGTACGACCTCCGGGACAGGGGGCGCGGGAGCTTTCTTT. Protein product: CASSTTSGTGGAGAFF.